Below, 18 T cell receptor beta chains from the same sample are listed, as sequenced in a study of blood T cell repertoires in COVID-19 (TCRdb year 2020). The library was generated by the immunoSEQ multiplex PCR assay. Drawn from immuneACCESS, this table holds only the in-frame rearrangements with V and J called that TCRdb kept. Clones are partly lost; checked studies trace under half to an unresolved V gene and leave the rest unexplained. In this sample the table shows 100,000 to 150,000 clones, 80% to 90% of which occur a single time. The top ten clones comprise 2.3% of the sample. The sequenced material came from PBMCs or T cells enriched from blood (not recorded which). The receptors here all came from a woman in her forties or fifties who had recovered from COVID-19.

The rearrangement joins TRBV10-3 to TRBJ2-5, with D tentatively TRBD2 (6 bases). V gave up 4 bases and J gave up 5 bases, with 17 bases separating them. This CDR3 has 15 residues. The V gene's germline CDR1 is ENHRY and CDR2 SYGVKD. The CDR3 spells CAISVDLRGFETQYF. As DNA, the CDR3 is TGTGCCATCAGTGTAGACCTGCGGGGCTTTGAGACCCAGTACTTC.

This clone was observed a handful of times. V usage is TRBV5-1 and J usage is TRBJ2-2; D is undetermined. The CDR3 has 15 residues. V was pared by 1 base and J by 4 bases, with 11 bases between. Germline CDR1 and CDR2: SGHRS and YFSETQ. CDR3 loop: CASSLQNPGTGELFF. CDR3 DNA: TGCGCCAGCAGCTTGCAGAACCCGGGCACCGGGGAGCTGTTTTTT. The whole variable domain, remainder taken from reference TRBV5-1 and TRBJ2-2, is KAGVTQTPRYLIKTRGQQVTLSCSPISGHRSVSWYQQTPGQGLQFLFEYFSETQRNKGNFPGRFSGRQFSNSRSEMNVSTLELGDSALYLCASSLQNPGTGELFFGEGSRLTVL.

The V gene is TRBV2, the J gene TRBJ2-7; 7 positions agree with TRBD1. V lost 1 base and J lost 3; bases outside the gene matches: 6. The CDR3 extends over 15 amino acids. From germline, CDR1 is SNHLY and CDR2 FYNNEI. The CDR3 nucleotides read TGTGCCAGCAGTGAAGTAGGGACAGATTACTACGAGCAGTACTTC. Translated, it gives CASSEVGTDYYEQYF.

A few counts support this clone. The V and J genes are TRBV10-1 and TRBJ2-3; TRBD2 might be the D (5 bases). The CDR3 extends over 15 amino acids. Germline CDR1 reads WNHNN; CDR2 reads SYGVQD (reference sequence). V shed 6 bases and J shed 2 bases, with 15 bases lying between them. The CDR3, as DNA: TGCGCCAGCAGCCCTCTGGACTGCCTCACAGATACGCAGTATTTT. Amino acids: CASSPLDCLTDTQYF.

The V and J genes are TRBV2 and TRBJ1-1, with D possibly matching TRBD1 (5 bases). This CDR3 has 14 amino acids. CDR1 is SNHLY, CDR2 FYNNEI, per germline. The V end was cut by 9 bases, the J end by 1 base, with 15 bases between. In nucleotides, the CDR3 is TGTGCCAGTGCGGAGCGGGACTGGAACACTGAAGCTTTCTTT. This translates into CASAERDWNTEAFF. The variable domain in full, with the rest retrieved from reference TRBV2 and TRBJ1-1, is EPEVTQTPSHQVTQMGQEVILRCVPISNHLYFYWYRQILGQKVEFLVSFYNNEISEKSEIFDDQFSVERPDGSNFTLKIRSTKLEDSAMYFCASAERDWNTEAFFGQGTRLTVV.

This chain uses TRBV5-4 with TRBJ2-7, with D maybe TRBD1 (6 bases). V was clipped by 2 bases and J by 1 base, with 7 bases between them. The CDR3 sequence is 13 residues long. The germline V gene encodes CDR1 SGHNT and CDR2 YYREEE (reference sequence). CDR3 region: CASSLQGSYEQYF. In DNA, the CDR3 is TGTGCCAGCAGCTTACAGGGATCCTACGAGCAGTACTTC. Complete variable domain (other parts from reference TRBV5-4 and TRBJ2-7): ETGVTQSPTHLIKTRGQQVTLRCSSQSGHNTVSWYQQALGQGPQFIFQYYREEENGRGNFPPRFSGLQFPNYSSELNVNALELDDSALYLCASSLQGSYEQYFGPGTRLTVT.

The V gene is TRBV7-8, the J gene TRBJ2-7, with D perhaps matching TRBD2 (6 bases). The CDR3 extends over 13 amino acids. From germline, CDR1 is SGHVS and CDR2 FQNEAQ. V was cut by 1 base and J by 4 bases, with 8 bases left in between. The CDR3 sequence: CASSLGEEYEQYF. CDR3 nucleotide sequence: TGTGCCAGCAGCTTAGGGGAGGAGTACGAGCAGTACTTC.

The V call is TRBV5-4, the J call TRBJ2-7; TRBD1 agrees at 8 bases. This CDR3 region has 14 residues. The germline gives CDR1 SGHNT, CDR2 YYREEE (reference sequence). J was trimmed by 2 bases and V by 4 bases; bases with no gene match: 5. CDR3 sequence: CASSPGGFTYEQYF. CDR3 in DNA: TGTGCCAGCAGCCCAGGGGGCTTTACCTACGAGCAGTACTTC. Variable domain in full (rest from reference TRBV5-4 and TRBJ2-7): ETGVTQSPTHLIKTRGQQVTLRCSSQSGHNTVSWYQQALGQGPQFIFQYYREEENGRGNFPPRFSGLQFPNYSSELNVNALELDDSALYLCASSPGGFTYEQYFGPGTRLTVT.

As for this clone: A read error may account for a junction end that differs from germline. The chain employs TRBV2 and TRBJ1-5; D is possibly TRBD1 (5 bases). Germline V gene data show CDR1 as SNHLY and CDR2 as FYNNEI. The CDR3 extends over 11 amino acids. The CDR3 nucleotides are TGTGCCAGCAGTGAGGGTTTCGGCAGGGATTTT. This encodes CASSEGFGRDF.

The chain couples TRBV11-2 to TRBJ2-1; 12 bases are a match to TRBD1. The CDR3 contains 15 residues. Losses at the gene ends were 5 bases for V and 8 bases for J; bases not matched to a gene: 7. Germline CDR1 SGHAT, CDR2 FQNNGV. CDR3 DNA sequence: TGTGCCAGCAGCCAGATCCGGGACAGGGGGCATGAGCAGTTCTTC. This translates into CASSQIRDRGHEQFF.

The chain is built from TRBV7-9 and TRBJ2-7; 7 positions agree with TRBD1. The length of the CDR3 is 14 residues. In germline, CDR1 is SEHNR, CDR2 FQNEAQ (reference sequence). V shed 1 base and J 4 bases; nucleotides not matched to a gene: 4. The CDR3 bases are TGTGCCAGCAGCTTAGACAGGGGATCTTACGAGCAGTACTTC. It specifies CASSLDRGSYEQYF.

V usage is TRBV4-1 and J usage is TRBJ1-1, with D possibly TRBD1 on 5 matching bases. Germline loops: CDR1 MGHRA, CDR2 YSYEKL. V lost 3 bases and J lost 1, with 9 bases in between. This CDR3 spans 14 amino acids. CDR3 residues: CASSQADTNTEAFF. The CDR3 nucleotides are TGCGCCAGCAGCCAGGCGGACACGAACACTGAAGCTTTCTTT.

This chain links TRBV7-9 with TRBJ2-7, with 11 bases that match TRBD2. CDR3 length: 17 residues. The germline V gene has CDR1 SEHNR and CDR2 FQNEAQ (reference sequence). The trim removed 5 bases at V and 3 bases at J, leaving 12 bases unmatched. This CDR3 is CASSDPRGLAAYYEQYF. CDR3 nucleotides: TGTGCCAGCAGCGACCCCAGGGGACTAGCGGCTTACTACGAGCAGTACTTC.

The chain links TRBV3-1 (or the pseudogene TRBV3-2) to TRBJ1-2; D gene unclear. Germline V CDR1 and CDR2: LGHDT, YNNKEL (reference sequence). The CDR3 loop spans 13 amino acids. V lost 1 base and J lost 0, with 3 bases in between. The CDR3 loop reads CASSQVANYGYTF. The CDR3 DNA sequence: TGTGCCAGCAGCCAAGTAGCTAACTATGGCTACACCTTC.

The chain links TRBV3-1 (or the pseudogene TRBV3-2) to TRBJ1-3, with unresolved D. The germline V gene encodes CDR1 LGHDT and CDR2 YNNKEL (reference sequence). V was cut by 1 base and J by 2 bases, with 6 bases left in between. This CDR3 contains 14 residues. The CDR3 protein is CASSQGGTGNTIYF. The CDR3 nucleotides read TGTGCCAGCAGCCAAGGAGGGACTGGAAACACCATATATTTT.

The gene calls are TRBV18 and TRBJ2-7, with D perhaps TRBD1 (6 bases). The V and J ends lost 3 bases and 3 bases respectively, with 9 bases between them. The CDR3 contains 13 residues. Germline V gene lookup returns CDR1 KGHSH and CDR2 LQKENI. The CDR3 spells CASSPQQGYEQYF. The CDR3 coding sequence is TGTGCCAGCTCACCCCAACAGGGCTACGAGCAGTACTTC.

The J gene is TRBJ2-2, the V gene TRBV19; no definite D call. Germline V gene lookup returns CDR1 LNHDA and CDR2 SQIVND (reference sequence). The CDR3 extends over 16 amino acids. V was cut by 1 base and J by 1 base, with 10 bases left in between. The CDR3 here is CASSIALRRNTGELFF. The CDR3 DNA reads as TGTGCCAGTAGTATAGCCCTTAGAAGGAACACCGGGGAGCTGTTTTTT.

This chain connects TRBV7-9 to TRBJ2-2; D is unclear. Per germline, CDR1 SEHNR and CDR2 FQNEAQ (reference sequence). V was shortened by 5 bases and J by 5 bases, with 3 bases between the two germline ends. The CDR3 is 11 amino acids. CDR3 sequence reads: CASSATGELFF. In DNA, the CDR3 is TGTGCCAGCAGCGCGACCGGGGAGCTGTTTTTT.